Detailed here is one T cell receptor (beta chain). No antigen is known for it. As handled by the study authors: Junction-only immunoSEQ data arrived without quality scores, meaning filtering differed. Generated by immunoSEQ multiplex PCR, the TCRdb table keeps only in-frame clones and is missing some. V, J and clone size are those of that table, while D and trimming were read from the DNA. The sample includes over a million clones, 96% of them seen just once. Participating donors were healthy, HIV-negative adults free of recent acute infections or vaccinations. Negatively enriched CD4+ T cells were divided by CD45RA into naive and memory. This specimen belongs to a study of shared clonotypes between healthy human individuals. Study-level points and caveats: Clonotype sharing among donors was thought likely to change with sequencing depth.

The sample was naive CD4+ T cells sorted from blood. As for subset: CD45RA+ positively selected. The receptor was isolated from a man younger than 40 in good health.

The CDR3 loop reads CASSSLGTNEKLFF. DNA for the CDR3: TGTGCCAGCAGTTCCCTGGGAACTAATGAAAAACTGTTTTTT. The J gene is TRBJ1-4, the V gene TRBV28; D is unclear. Per the germline V gene, CDR1 is MDHEN and CDR2 is SYDVKM. Trimming pared 4 bases from V and 1 base from J, leaving 7 bases between. This CDR3 has 14 amino acids.